The 6 T cell receptor beta chains presented below share a single source sample, sequenced in a study of shared clonotypes between healthy human individuals. Libraries were prepared by immunoSEQ multiplex PCR; TCRdb keeps only in-frame clonotypes and omits some of them. Here the sample spans under 2,500,000 clones, more than 90% being singletons. The sample was naive CD4+ T cells sorted from blood. Subset here: CD45RA+ positively selected. The receptors were gathered from a man aged 18 to 29 in good health.

CDR3 coding DNA: TGTGCCAGTAAGGGGGGTACCAACTATGGCTACACCTTC. Translating gives CASKGGTNYGYTF. This chain joins TRBV19 and TRBJ1-2, with TRBD1 as a possible D gene (6 bases). The CDR3 is 13 amino acids. Germline loops: CDR1 LNHDA, CDR2 SQIVND (reference sequence). Trimming cost V 7 bases and J 2 bases, with 11 bases left between them.

The chain couples TRBV2 to TRBJ2-5; D may be TRBD1 (5 bases). Between the trimmed V and J ends, which lost 6 bases and 7 bases, there was a span of 18 bases. CDR1 and CDR2 (germline): SNHLY, FYNNEI. The CDR3 covers 14 residues. This CDR3 reads CASSVGQTLGTQYF. The CDR3 bases are TGTGCCAGCAGCGTTGGACAAACCCTCGGGACCCAGTACTTC.

The chain is built from TRBV4-1 and TRBJ1-5; D is possibly TRBD1 (5 bases). The germline V gene has CDR1 MGHRA and CDR2 YSYEKL. V shed 4 bases and J shed 2 bases, with 12 bases lying between them. This CDR3 has 15 amino acids. CDR3 coding DNA: TGCGCCAGCAGCCGAGGAGGGGTAGGCAATCAGCCCCAGCATTTT. It yields the protein CASSRGGVGNQPQHF.

This clone was seen only once. The CDR3 loop is CASSESSRGDEQYF. The CDR3 nucleotides are TGTGCCAGCAGTGAATCTTCCAGGGGGGACGAGCAGTACTTC. J is TRBJ2-7 and V is TRBV2; D possibly corresponds to TRBD1 (7 bases). Germline V gives CDR1 SNHLY, CDR2 FYNNEI. CDR3 length equals 14 residues. The germline V and J ends were trimmed by 2 bases and 5 bases, with 13 bases remaining between them.

The chain recombines TRBV20-1 with TRBJ1-4; D perhaps matches TRBD1 (6 bases). Trimming took off 6 bases at V and 8 bases at J, with 10 bases between the two ends. Germline CDR1 reads DFQATT; CDR2 reads SNEGSKA (reference sequence). The CDR3 is 11 amino acids. The CDR3 sequence is CSANRGEKLFF. CDR3 sequence (DNA): TGCAGTGCAAATAGGGGGGAAAAACTGTTTTTT.

This chain uses TRBV6-1 with TRBJ2-5; TRBD2 matches 10 bases. Per the germline V gene, CDR1 is MNHNS and CDR2 is SASEGT. The V segment lost 6 bases and the J segment 1 base; nucleotides outside the gene matches: 8. CDR3 length equals 16 residues. DNA for the CDR3: TGTGCCAGCAGGGAACAGCTAGCGGGGGTCCAAGAGACCCAGTACTTC. Protein sequence: CASREQLAGVQETQYF.